This T cell receptor beta chain derives from a study of T cells in Graves' hyperthyroidism and ophthalmopathy. Study-wide results and caveats: Separation of ophthalmopathy from stable hyperthyroidism was achieved by a 13 V-J model.

An absence of ophthalmopathy progression within 18 months meant stable Graves' hyperthyroidism. Reasons for excluding patients were uncontrolled infection, other autoimmune disease, pregnancy or lactation. To note about this clonotype: Its antigen is as yet unknown.

Authors of the study amplified TCR beta CDR3 regions from RNA transcripts. First-round RT-PCR of the TCR CDR3 relied on the HTBI primer set. TCRdb independently ran MiXCR on the multiplex PCR reads; one entry per CDR3 protein. This sample has more than 35,000 distinct CDR3 sequences, with around 48% found just once. The sample taken for sequencing was peripheral blood or thyroid tissue (not recorded which). The clonotype comes from a woman aged 45-65 years with Graves' hyperthyroidism.

CDR3 nucleotides: TGCAGCTCACACGACCTCCGGGACACGGGGACCTGGACTGAAGCTTTCTTT. It yields the protein CSSHDLRDTGTWTEAFF. The rearrangement links TRBV29-1 to TRBJ1-1, with D tentatively TRBD1 (6 bases). V lost 8 bases to trimming and J lost 5 bases, with 30 bases between them. The CDR3 is 17 residues long. The V gene's germline CDR1 is SQVTM and CDR2 ANQGSEA.